The text below deals with one T cell receptor (beta chain). Its antigen is not known. Primers: 60 Vbeta forward and 13 Jbeta reverse. Clones were read by immunoSEQ multiplex PCR, and TCRdb kept only the in-frame ones, dropping some. This table has hundreds of thousands of clones, more than 55% appearing once. Each of the donors was a healthy bone marrow donor. The source of the sample is a study of cytomegalovirus exposure and HLA in healthy donors. Study results and caveats: Reported findings show TCR beta sequences accurately forecast HLA-A and HLA-B alleles in most subjects.

This receptor was identified in a female donor in good health and CMV-seronegative. The material sequenced was PBMCs.

The CDR3, as DNA: TGTGCCAGCAGCTTAGCGGGTAACAGGGGGACAGATACGCAGTATTTT. Translation gives CASSLAGNRGTDTQYF. This chain links TRBV7-8 with TRBJ2-3; 8 bases match TRBD1. This CDR3 is 16 amino acids long. V gave up 0 bases and J gave up 3 bases; unmatched junction bases: 5. Germline V gives CDR1 SGHVS, CDR2 FQNEAQ. Variable domain in full (rest from reference TRBV7-8 and TRBJ2-3): GAGVSQSPRYKVAKRGQDVALRCDPISGHVSLFWYQQALGQGPEFLTYFQNEAQLDKSGLPSDRFFAERPEGSVSTLKIQRTQQEDSAVYLCASSLAGNRGTDTQYFGPGTRLTVL.